These T cell receptor beta chains were read from a single sample in a study of T cell repertoires in aging, cancer and after chemotherapy. TCRdb independently ran MiXCR on the multiplex PCR reads; one entry per CDR3 protein. The repertoire holds about 2,900 distinct CDR3 sequences, with roughly 34% as singletons. Sequenced input: blood. The source of these receptors is a human donor with a solid tumor. Both conserved end residues are part of each CDR3. The order of the fields is J gene, V gene, CDR3 protein.

TRBJ2-3 | TRBV19 | CASSHRGADTQYF
TRBJ2-1 | TRBV6-2/TRBV6-3 | CASSPNRANEQFF
TRBJ1-3 | TRBV10-3 | CAISDRAENTIYF
TRBJ1-6 | TRBV5-6 | CASSYQGGSYNSPLHF
TRBJ2-2 | TRBV29-1 | CSAQTGSNTGELFF
TRBJ2-3 | TRBV20-1 | CSASPITDTQYF
TRBJ1-3 | TRBV9 | CASSVEGSSGNTIYF
TRBJ1-1 | TRBV6-5 | CASRWKGPEAFF
TRBJ2-2 | TRBV13 | CASSPEGSGVMGSTGELFF
TRBJ1-1 | TRBV6-1 | CASSEGRWGNTEAFF
TRBJ2-3 | TRBV5-6 | CASSSNRGGFYTQYF
TRBJ1-4 | TRBV5-1 | CASSLEGPVSVKLFF
TRBJ2-6 | TRBV5-4 | CASTDRVALSGANVLTF
TRBJ2-5 | TRBV27 | CASRRGQVGQRETQYF
TRBJ2-3 | TRBV19 | CASSIGLGEEYF
TRBJ1-4 | TRBV6-5 | CASSEGSSASTNEKLFF
TRBJ2-1 | TRBV24-1 | CATGSTTYNEQFF
TRBJ1-1 | TRBV5-4 | CAINWDRGFGDTEAFF
TRBJ1-3 | TRBV5-6 | CASSTTGVSGNTIYF
TRBJ2-4 | TRBV20-1 | CSARRGTGGDGKNIQYF
TRBJ1-2 | TRBV20-1 | CSATKQGVAGGYTF
TRBJ1-1 | TRBV5-4 | CASSLASGMNTEAFF
TRBJ1-1 | TRBV20-1 | CSARADMTTEGSTEAFF
TRBJ2-7 | TRBV5-4 | CSSSLGSAGGAKHEQYF
TRBJ1-5 | TRBV21-1 | CASSKARGSNQPQHF
TRBJ2-3 | TRBV5-6 | CASSLALTTSTDTQYF
TRBJ1-5 | TRBV29-1 | CSVEDGPRRVHQPQHF